These 29 T cell receptor beta chains came from one sample sequenced in a study of T cell repertoires in cytomegalovirus infection (dated by TCRdb to between 2018 and 2020). Sequenced on an Illumina HiSeq 1500. Using fastp trimming at Q25 and MiXCR clonotype assembly, TCRdb reanalyzed the public sequencing data and kept in-frame beta chains. Rows are unified per CDR3 protein, each entry keeping the most common DNA and genes. This sample comprises about 530,000 distinct CDR3 sequences, about 26% of them detected only once. The ten largest make up roughly 13% of the sample. Sample: PBMCs. The source of these receptors is a human donor in good health (CMV status not recorded). Some clones in this sample may be carry-over from other donors' samples.

This clonotype was observed a handful of times. This rearrangement joins TRBV4-3 to TRBJ1-4; 7 positions agree with TRBD1. The germline V gene encodes CDR1 LGHNA and CDR2 YSLEER. The CDR3 runs 16 residues. V lost 4 bases, J lost 4 bases, and 9 bases stayed unmatched. The CDR3 is CASSPPSRDSNEKLFF. The CDR3 coding sequence is TGCGCCAGCAGCCCCCCGAGCAGGGACAGTAATGAAAAACTGTTTTTT.

The chain employs TRBV6-2 or TRBV6-3 and TRBJ1-5; D is unclear. Germline loops: CDR1 MNHEY, CDR2 SVGEGT. Between the trimmed V and J ends, which lost 2 bases and 2 bases, there was a span of 13 bases. CDR3 length: 16 residues. The CDR3 region has the DNA TGTGCCAGCAGTTACCCGCAAGAATGGGGCAATCAGCCCCAGCATTTT. This gives the protein CASSYPQEWGNQPQHF.

A few counts support this clonotype. V and J are TRBV10-3 and TRBJ1-2; D not certain. V dropped 10 bases and J dropped 2 bases, with 20 bases sitting between them. Germline V gene data show CDR1 as ENHRY and CDR2 as SYGVKD. The CDR3 is 15 amino acids. The CDR3 sequence: CATSSISTENYGYTF. The CDR3 coding sequence is TGTGCCACCTCGTCAATTTCTACGGAGAACTATGGCTACACCTTC.

J is TRBJ2-1 and V is TRBV14; D not resolved. Germline CDR1 and CDR2: SGHDN and FVKESK. The ends were cut back, 0 bases at V and 5 bases at J, with 17 bases in the middle. The CDR3 is 17 residues long. The CDR3 bases are TGTGCCAGCAGCCAAGACGACGTGATCCCGGTCAACAATGAGCAGTTCTTC. It codes for CASSQDDVIPVNNEQFF. Supplemented by reference TRBV14 and TRBJ2-1, the full variable domain reads EAGVTQFPSHSVIEKGQTVTLRCDPISGHDNLYWYRRVMGKEIKFLLHFVKESKQDESGMPNNRFLAERTGGTYSTLKVQPAELEDSGVYFCASSQDDVIPVNNEQFFGPGTRLTVL.

The genes are TRBV11-3 and TRBJ2-3; 8 nucleotides line up with TRBD2. This CDR3 is built from 13 residues. J lost 5 bases, V lost 4 bases, and 2 bases had no gene match. Germline values: CDR1 SGHNT, CDR2 YENEEA. CDR3 sequence: CASSYLAGDTQYF. CDR3 DNA: TGTGCCAGCAGCTATCTAGCGGGAGATACGCAGTATTTT.

V and J are TRBV12-3 or TRBV12-4 and TRBJ2-1; 15 bases line up with TRBD2. The junction had 4 bases not matched to a gene; V was cut back by 3 bases and J by 10 bases. The CDR3 has 15 residues. CDR3 sequence reads: CASSFLGTSGREQFF. CDR3 bases: TGTGCCAGCAGTTTTCTGGGGACTAGCGGGAGGGAGCAGTTCTTC.

This clonotype was found many times. The chain joins TRBV7-2 to TRBJ1-5; 7 positions match TRBD1. The germline V gene encodes CDR1 SGHTA and CDR2 FQGNSA. The CDR3 runs 13 residues. Unmatched junction bases numbered 2, after V lost 5 bases and J lost 4 bases. As DNA, the CDR3 is TGTGCCAGCAGCCCGGACAGGAATCAGCCCCAGCATTTT. Translation: CASSPDRNQPQHF.

With respect to this clonotype: Its ends do not fully match the called genes, so a read error is possible. The CDR3 nucleotides read TGTGCCACCAGTGATTTCACCCTAAAAGACAGAACCTCTGGAAGCACCATATATTTT. Protein: CATSDFTLKDRTSGSTIYF. The chain carries TRBV24-1 and TRBJ1-3, with D perhaps TRBD1 (5 bases). The CDR3 sequence is 19 residues long. Germline lookup yields CDR1 KGHDR and CDR2 SFDVKD.

This chain connects TRBV19 to TRBJ1-2; D uncertain. The CDR3 has 13 amino acids. The germline V and J ends were trimmed by 0 bases and 7 bases, with 9 bases remaining between them. Germline loops: CDR1 LNHDA, CDR2 SQIVND (reference sequence). In DNA, the CDR3 is TGTGCCAGTAGTATAGATCTCAGCTTTGGCTACACCTTC. Translation gives CASSIDLSFGYTF. Looking up the rest from reference TRBV19 and TRBJ1-2 gives the full variable domain: DGGITQSPKYLFRKEGQNVTLSCEQNLNHDAMYWYRQDPGQGLRLIYYSQIVNDFQKGDIAEGYSVSREKKESFPLTVTSAQKNPTAFYLCASSIDLSFGYTFGSGTRLTVV.

This clonotype was seen only a few times. V is TRBV20-1 and J is TRBJ2-4; 7 positions match TRBD2. The CDR3 is 16 amino acids. Germline lookup yields CDR1 DFQATT and CDR2 SNEGSKA (reference sequence). The V and J ends lost 0 bases and 0 bases, in that order; junction bases with no gene match: 5. Here the CDR3 DNA reads TGCAGTGCTAGAGAGGTAGCTAGCGGAGCCAAAAACATTCAGTACTTC. Protein sequence: CSAREVASGAKNIQYF.

In its sample, this clonotype was seen many times. V and J are TRBV7-2 and TRBJ1-1; no definite D call. CDR1 and CDR2 from the germline V gene are SGHTA and FQGNSA. The V end was cut by 1 base, the J end by 3 bases, with 6 bases between. The CDR3 is 13 residues long. The CDR3 region has the DNA TGTGCCAGCAGCTTAGTCTGGGACACTGAAGCTTTCTTT. This codes for CASSLVWDTEAFF.

This CDR3 reads CASSQEGARGISYEQYF. CDR3 sequence (DNA): TGCGCCAGCAGCCAAGAAGGGGCCCGTGGGATCTCCTACGAGCAGTACTTC. The V call is TRBV4-1, the J call TRBJ2-7; a weak D match, TRBD1 (5 bases). CDR3 length equals 17 residues. The germline V gene has CDR1 MGHRA and CDR2 YSYEKL. V lost 0 bases and J 0 bases, leaving 15 bases between the germline ends.

The chain joins TRBV7-3 to TRBJ2-3; no reliable D call. CDR3 length: 13 amino acids. V lost 2 bases and J 6 bases, leaving 9 bases between the germline ends. Per germline, CDR1 SGHTA and CDR2 FQGTGA. The CDR3 reads CASSLHNGDTQYF. The CDR3 nucleotides are TGTGCCAGCAGCTTACATAATGGGGATACGCAGTATTTT.

The chain carries TRBV3-1 and TRBJ1-2; 8 nucleotides line up with TRBD1. Looked up from germline, CDR1 is LGHDT and CDR2 is YNNKEL (reference sequence). This CDR3 spans 16 amino acids. V lost 4 bases, J lost 3 bases, and 10 bases stayed unmatched. DNA for the CDR3: TGTGCCAGCAGCCTTACCCCCTGGGGACAGGACTATGGCTACACCTTC. Protein product: CASSLTPWGQDYGYTF.

J is TRBJ1-1 and V is TRBV7-2; weak D call: TRBD1 (6 bases). CDR1 is SGHTA and CDR2 is FQGNSA in the germline V gene. The CDR3 runs to 13 residues. V lost 3 bases to trimming and J lost 9 bases, with 14 bases between them. The CDR3 sequence: CASSLGRGDKAFF. As DNA, the CDR3 is TGTGCCAGCAGCTTGGGGCGCGGGGACAAAGCTTTCTTT.

This clonotype appeared a few times. The rearrangement joins TRBV28 to TRBJ2-7; D perhaps matches TRBD1 (5 bases). The CDR3 totals 15 residues. V was cut by 3 bases and J by 3 bases, with 15 bases left in between. Germline V CDR1 and CDR2: MDHEN, SYDVKM. The CDR3 protein is CASSFLQGRIYEQYF. CDR3 coding DNA: TGTGCCAGCAGTTTTTTGCAGGGTAGGATCTACGAGCAGTACTTC.

The chain carries TRBV19 and TRBJ2-1, with TRBD1 matching 10 bases. The V gene end was trimmed by 8 bases and the J gene end by 5 bases; junction bases not matched to a gene: 6. Germline CDR1 reads LNHDA; CDR2 reads SQIVND (reference sequence). CDR3 length: 14 amino acids. The CDR3, as DNA: TGTGCCAGTGGTCCGACAGGGGGCAACAATGAGCAGTTCTTC. Amino acid sequence: CASGPTGGNNEQFF.

This clonotype was seen a handful of times. The CDR3 spells CASSLIAGVSNTQYF. The DNA of the CDR3 is TGTGCCAGCAGTTTAATAGCGGGAGTATCAAATACGCAGTATTTT. This chain connects TRBV28 to TRBJ2-3; 9 nucleotides align to TRBD2. The germline gives CDR1 MDHEN, CDR2 SYDVKM. Trimming at V came to 2 bases and at J to 7 bases, leaving 7 bases not matched to a gene. CDR3 length: 15 residues.

This clonotype was seen a few times. The chain uses TRBV19 and TRBJ1-5, with D perhaps matching TRBD1 (6 bases). V lost 4 bases and J lost 5, with 18 bases in between. CDR1 is LNHDA and CDR2 is SQIVND in the germline V gene (reference sequence). There are 16 residues in the CDR3. Here the CDR3 reads CASSTSPHRADQPQHF. Here the CDR3 DNA reads TGTGCCAGTAGTACTTCTCCCCACAGGGCAGATCAGCCCCAGCATTTT.

This clonotype was found many times. The chain carries TRBV12-3 or TRBV12-4 and TRBJ2-2; 7 nucleotides match TRBD1. Germline trimming cut 5 bases from V and 8 bases from J; bases unmatched to any gene: 14. There are 16 residues in the CDR3. The chain's CDR3 is CASSPKGANLVGELFF. As DNA, the CDR3 is TGTGCCAGCAGTCCGAAGGGGGCGAACTTAGTGGGGGAGCTGTTTTTT.

This clonotype was picked up many times. V gene TRBV28 combines with J gene TRBJ1-5; 7 nucleotides align to TRBD1. The CDR3 has 15 residues. Germline CDR1 MDHEN, CDR2 SYDVKM. The J segment lost 2 bases and the V segment lost 5 bases, leaving 6 bases of the junction unmatched. The CDR3 bases are TGTGCCAGCAGTCAGACAGGGTCGCGCAATCAGCCCCAGCATTTT. Its protein product is CASSQTGSRNQPQHF. Filled out from reference TRBV28 and TRBJ1-5, the complete variable domain reads DVKVTQSSRYLVKRTGEKVFLECVQDMDHENMFWYRQDPGLGLRLIYFSYDVKMKEKGDIPEGYSVSREKKERFSLILESASTNQTSMYLCASSQTGSRNQPQHFGDGTRLSIL.

The V call is TRBV20-1, the J call TRBJ1-2, with 9 positions matching TRBD1. V gave up 6 bases and J gave up 4 bases; unmatched junction bases: 9. The CDR3 length is 14 residues. Germline assignment: CDR1 DFQATT and CDR2 SNEGSKA (reference sequence). The CDR3 loop reads CSAKTTGGTYGYTF. The CDR3 bases are TGCAGTGCCAAAACGACAGGGGGGACCTATGGCTACACCTTC.

The CDR3 loop reads CSARASGFYNEQFF. The CDR3 nucleotides read TGCAGTGCTAGGGCTAGCGGATTCTACAATGAGCAGTTCTTC. V is TRBV20-1 and J is TRBJ2-1; 7 positions agree with TRBD2. CDR1 is DFQATT and CDR2 is SNEGSKA in the germline V gene (reference sequence). V shed 3 bases and J 3 bases; nucleotides not matched to a gene: 5. The CDR3 is 14 amino acids.

J is TRBJ1-1 and V is TRBV6-6; D ambiguous. Germline loops: CDR1 MNHNY, CDR2 SVGAGI (reference sequence). CDR3 length: 11 amino acids. Trimming took 1 base from V and 8 from J, leaving 5 bases between them. The CDR3 sequence: CASSYLDEAFF. The CDR3, as DNA: TGTGCCAGCAGTTACTTGGACGAAGCTTTCTTT.

The CDR3, as DNA: TGCGCCAGCAGCCAGGGACTGGGGCAGGAAAAACTGTTTTTT. Translation: CASSQGLGQEKLFF. The chain employs TRBV4-3 and TRBJ1-4; D might be TRBD1 (5 bases). The germline V and J ends were trimmed by 3 bases and 8 bases, with 13 bases remaining between them. Germline V gives CDR1 LGHNA, CDR2 YSLEER. The CDR3 spans 14 residues.

This clonotype has only a few counts. V and J are TRBV11-2 and TRBJ2-1; TRBD2 matches 9 bases. This CDR3 has 16 amino acids. Germline V CDR1 and CDR2: SGHAT, FQNNGV. The junction had 9 bases not matched to a gene; V was cut back by 0 bases and J by 9 bases. The CDR3 sequence: CASSLERGSGRIEQFF. DNA of the CDR3: TGTGCCAGCAGCTTAGAAAGGGGTAGCGGGAGAATTGAGCAGTTCTTC. The variable domain in full, with the rest retrieved from reference TRBV11-2 and TRBJ2-1, is EAGVAQSPRYKIIEKRQSVAFWCNPISGHATLYWYQQILGQGPKLLIQFQNNGVVDDSQLPKDRFSAERLKGVDSTLKIQPAKLEDSAVYLCASSLERGSGRIEQFFGPGTRLTVL.

This clonotype was picked up a small number of times. The chain recombines TRBV19 with TRBJ2-4; possible D gene TRBD1, 6 bases. The CDR3 extends over 16 amino acids. V shed 5 bases and J shed 0 bases, with 14 bases lying between them. Germline V gene data show CDR1 as LNHDA and CDR2 as SQIVND (reference sequence). CDR3 in amino acids: CASSDYRELAKNIQYF. The CDR3 DNA follows: TGTGCCAGTAGTGATTACAGGGAATTAGCCAAAAACATTCAGTACTTC.

This clonotype was seen many times. The chain carries TRBV7-2 and TRBJ2-2; TRBD2 aligns across 10 bases. Germline CDR1 and CDR2: SGHTA and FQGNSA. V lost 0 bases, J lost 2 bases, and 6 bases stayed unmatched. The CDR3 spans 18 residues. In nucleotides, the CDR3 is TGTGCCAGCAGCTTAGCGTTGTCTAGCGGGAGAAACACCGGGGAGCTGTTTTTT. Residues: CASSLALSSGRNTGELFF.

The V and J genes are TRBV24-1 and TRBJ2-1; 7 positions match TRBD2. The germline gives CDR1 KGHDR, CDR2 SFDVKD. Losses at the gene ends were 4 bases for V and 5 bases for J; bases not matched to a gene: 7. The CDR3 extends over 15 amino acids. CDR3: CATSDLLREDNEQFF. In DNA, the CDR3 is TGTGCCACCAGTGACCTCCTACGGGAGGACAATGAGCAGTTCTTC.